These 24 T cell receptor beta chains were sequenced from one sample in a study of T cells in Graves' hyperthyroidism and ophthalmopathy (dated by TCRdb to about 2019). The library was generated by multiplex PCR. Sequencing took place on an Illumina HiSeq 2000. The TCR beta CDR3 regions were amplified from the RNA transcripts. A first-round RT-PCR of the TCR CDR3 used the HTBI primer set with the Qiagen OneStep RT-PCR kit. TCRdb itself trimmed the public reads at Q25 with fastp, ran MiXCR and retained productive beta chains. When rows share a CDR3 protein, they turn into one entry using the most common DNA and genes. The sample table shows over 700,000 distinct CDR3 sequences, and around 19% are seen once. The top ten constitute approximately 15% of the sample. Sequenced sample: blood. These receptors originate from a woman in her forties or fifties with Graves' hyperthyroidism that later progressed to Graves' ophthalmopathy.

The chain employs TRBV3-1 and TRBJ1-1, with D unclear. Per the germline V gene, CDR1 is LGHDT and CDR2 is YNNKEL (reference sequence). This CDR3 contains 11 residues. The germline V and J ends were trimmed by 5 bases and 7 bases, with 8 bases remaining between them. The CDR3 here is CASSCSIEAFF. The DNA of the CDR3 is TGTGCCAGCAGCTGCAGTATTGAAGCTTTCTTT.

CDR3 bases: TGTGCCATCAGCGCCGGGGGGGCGGAGACCCAGTACTTC. It is translated as CAISAGGAETQYF. V usage is TRBV10-3 and J usage is TRBJ2-5, with 8 positions matching TRBD2. Trimming removed 6 bases from V and 5 bases from J; junction bases left unmatched: 5. The CDR3 loop spans 13 amino acids. CDR1 and CDR2 from the germline V gene are ENHRY and SYGVKD.

The genes are TRBV5-4 and TRBJ2-1, with TRBD2 identical over 10 bases. The germline CDR1 and CDR2 sequences are SGHNT and YYREEE (reference sequence). V gave up 1 base and J gave up 9 bases; unmatched junction bases: 7. The CDR3 is made up of 15 amino acids. CDR3 DNA sequence: TGTGCCAGCAGCTTGCTAGCGGGGGAGGTCGGTGAGCAGTTCTTC. Translation: CASSLLAGEVGEQFF.

This clonotype was recorded many times. This sequence joins TRBV6-1 and TRBJ1-5, with D possibly matching TRBD1 (5 bases). Trimming took 5 bases from V and 6 from J, leaving 11 bases between them. This CDR3 has 13 residues. Germline loops: CDR1 MNHNS, CDR2 SASEGT. The CDR3 DNA is TGTGCCAGCAGTTCCACCCAGGGTCAGCCCCAGCATTTT. Protein: CASSSTQGQPQHF.

The table lists this clonotype with many counts. The chain employs TRBV5-4 and TRBJ2-7; D possibly corresponds to TRBD2 (5 bases). The germline V gene has CDR1 SGHNT and CDR2 YYREEE (reference sequence). The V gene lost 0 bases and the J gene lost 0 bases, with 10 bases spanning the gap. The CDR3 has 15 residues. CDR3: CASSLAGKSSYEQYF. As DNA, the CDR3 is TGTGCCAGCAGCTTGGCCGGGAAGAGCTCCTACGAGCAGTACTTC. Supplemented by reference TRBV5-4 and TRBJ2-7, the full variable domain reads ETGVTQSPTHLIKTRGQQVTLRCSSQSGHNTVSWYQQALGQGPQFIFQYYREEENGRGNFPPRFSGLQFPNYSSELNVNALELDDSALYLCASSLAGKSSYEQYFGPGTRLTVT.

In its sample, this clonotype was seen a few times. This chain links TRBV5-1 with TRBJ2-3, with TRBD1 identical over 7 bases. The CDR3 loop spans 16 amino acids. V trimming: 0 bases; J trimming: 2 bases; junction bases outside the gene matches: 6. Per the germline V gene, CDR1 is SGHRS and CDR2 is YFSETQ. CDR3 nucleotide sequence: TGCGCCAGCAGCTTGGAACCGGGACAGATCACAGATACGCAGTATTTT. Amino acid sequence: CASSLEPGQITDTQYF.

This clonotype was detected ten times or more. The genes are TRBV7-9 and TRBJ1-2; tentatively, D is TRBD1 (5 bases). CDR1 and CDR2 (germline): SEHNR, FQNEAQ (reference sequence). There are 15 residues in the CDR3. V dropped 10 bases and J dropped 2 bases, with 20 bases sitting between them. In DNA form, the CDR3 reads TGTGCCACGAGCGGGGGGGAACAGAGCAACTATGGCTACACCTTC. It translates to CATSGGEQSNYGYTF.

This clonotype was seen ten or more times. The genes are TRBV3-1 and TRBJ1-1, with D perhaps TRBD1 (5 bases). V lost 3 bases, J lost 4 bases, and 9 bases lay in between. The CDR3 is made up of 13 amino acids. Germline lookup yields CDR1 LGHDT and CDR2 YNNKEL (reference sequence). The chain's CDR3 is CASSHRVSTEAFF. In DNA form, the CDR3 reads TGTGCCAGCAGCCACAGGGTGAGCACTGAAGCTTTCTTT.

J is TRBJ2-5 and V is TRBV20-1, with 12 bases lining up with TRBD2. Germline V gives CDR1 DFQATT, CDR2 SNEGSKA (reference sequence). V was pared by 3 bases and J by 1 base, with 12 bases of the junction left unmatched. The CDR3 covers 18 residues. Here the CDR3 reads CSARWASGGARFQETQYF. The CDR3 nucleotides are TGCAGTGCTAGGTGGGCTAGCGGGGGGGCTCGATTCCAAGAGACCCAGTACTTC.

This clonotype was recorded at least ten times. CDR3 region: CASSGLAGGLSYNEQFF. The CDR3 DNA sequence: TGCGCCAGCAGTGGACTAGCGGGGGGGCTCTCCTACAATGAGCAGTTCTTC. This chain joins TRBV5-1 and TRBJ2-1, with 15 nucleotides matching TRBD2. V trimming: 5 bases; J trimming: 0 bases; junction bases outside the gene matches: 3. Germline CDR1 is SGHRS and CDR2 is YFSETQ. The length of the CDR3 is 17 residues.

The V call is TRBV15, the J call TRBJ1-2; TRBD1 is a possible D gene (6 bases). This CDR3 is 17 amino acids long. The V gene's germline CDR1 is LNHNV and CDR2 YYDKDF (reference sequence). Trimming removed 0 bases from V and 8 bases from J, with 22 bases in between. CDR3 coding DNA: TGTGCCACCAGCAGAGATTCAACTTCTCTTACAGGGTACGGCTACACCTTC. Translating gives CATSRDSTSLTGYGYTF.

CDR3 sequence reads: CATSRPWTDPNYGYTF. The CDR3 nucleotides read TGTGCCACCAGCAGACCTTGGACAGATCCTAACTATGGCTACACCTTC. The chain joins TRBV15 to TRBJ1-2, with D maybe TRBD1 (6 bases). Trimming left V 2 bases short and J 0 bases short, with 13 bases between. Per germline, CDR1 LNHNV and CDR2 YYDKDF (reference sequence). This CDR3 contains 16 residues.

This clonotype was seen many times. The chain joins TRBV3-1 to TRBJ1-6, with D possibly TRBD1 on 5 matching bases. Trimming took off 5 bases at V and 12 bases at J, with 11 bases between the two ends. In germline, CDR1 is LGHDT, CDR2 YNNKEL (reference sequence). CDR3 size: 12 residues. CDR3: CASSRDDRPLHF. The CDR3 DNA reads TGTGCCAGCAGCAGAGACGACAGACCCCTCCACTTT.

This clonotype was picked up a small number of times. The chain joins TRBV29-1 to TRBJ2-3; TRBD1 might be the D (7 bases). From germline, CDR1 is SQVTM and CDR2 ANQGSEA. V gave up 2 bases and J gave up 4 bases, with 22 bases separating them. This CDR3 has 17 residues. This CDR3 is CSVESEIGGGVPDTQYF. The CDR3 DNA follows: TGCAGCGTTGAATCGGAGATTGGAGGGGGCGTACCAGATACGCAGTATTTT.

This clonotype showed up many times. The rearrangement links TRBV27 to TRBJ2-5, with TRBD2 matching 15 bases. This CDR3 spans 17 amino acids. V dropped 5 bases and J dropped 5; count of bases not matched to a gene: 9. The germline gives CDR1 MNHEY, CDR2 SMNVEV (reference sequence). CDR3 nucleotides: TGTGCCAGCAGTAGAGGACTAGCGGGGGGGCTTAGGGAGACCCAGTACTTC. Protein product: CASSRGLAGGLRETQYF.

The gene calls are TRBV4-1 and TRBJ2-7; 9 positions match TRBD2. V shed 3 bases and J 9 bases; nucleotides not matched to a gene: 15. The CDR3 sequence is 16 residues long. Germline CDR1 MGHRA, CDR2 YSYEKL. As DNA, the CDR3 is TGCGCCAGCAGCCAGGTCATAGCGGGGGACTCCTCCGGGCAGTACTTC. Protein: CASSQVIAGDSSGQYF.

The chain links TRBV5-1 to TRBJ2-2; 9 nucleotides agree with TRBD1. The germline V gene encodes CDR1 SGHRS and CDR2 YFSETQ. This CDR3 region has 14 residues. With 7 bases clipped from V and 3 bases from J, the junction kept 4 bases outside the gene matches. The CDR3 DNA reads TGCGCCAGCGAACAGGGGGCGTACACCGGGGAGCTGTTTTTT. As protein: CASEQGAYTGELFF.

V is TRBV28 and J is TRBJ2-7; 7 bases match TRBD2. Germline assignment: CDR1 MDHEN and CDR2 SYDVKM. V lost 3 bases, J lost 6 bases, and 8 bases stayed unmatched. This CDR3 has 14 amino acids. CDR3 sequence: CASSLGGLSGEQYF. The CDR3 DNA is TGTGCCAGCAGTTTGGGGGGGTTGTCGGGCGAGCAGTACTTC. The full variable domain, completed using reference TRBV28 and TRBJ2-7, is DVKVTQSSRYLVKRTGEKVFLECVQDMDHENMFWYRQDPGLGLRLIYFSYDVKMKEKGDIPEGYSVSREKKERFSLILESASTNQTSMYLCASSLGGLSGEQYFGPGTRLTVT.

This clonotype was seen at least ten times. This sequence joins TRBV11-2 and TRBJ1-1; 9 nucleotides align to TRBD1. Germline CDR1 reads SGHAT; CDR2 reads FQNNGV. Trimming at V came to 0 bases and at J to 5 bases, leaving 16 bases not matched to a gene. The CDR3 is 19 amino acids. The CDR3 sequence is CASSLDMTQGANWGTEAFF. The CDR3 nucleotides are TGTGCCAGCAGCTTAGACATGACACAGGGGGCAAACTGGGGTACTGAAGCTTTCTTT.

This clonotype has a count of ten or more. The chain combines TRBV11-2 with TRBJ2-5; tentative D call: TRBD2 (6 bases). The V gene's germline CDR1 is SGHAT and CDR2 FQNNGV. Trimming left V 0 bases short and J 1 base short, with 9 bases between. The CDR3 has 15 residues. The DNA of the CDR3 is TGTGCCAGCAGCTTAGATGGGACTGTCCAAGAGACCCAGTACTTC. Protein sequence: CASSLDGTVQETQYF.

There are a few counts of this clonotype. The chain couples TRBV7-9 to TRBJ1-6, with D maybe TRBD1 (5 bases). Germline CDR1 and CDR2: SEHNR and FQNEAQ (reference sequence). Trimming took 4 bases from V and 9 from J, leaving 16 bases between them. This CDR3 has 15 residues. The CDR3 loop is CASSSYGSGGSPLHF. CDR3 coding DNA: TGTGCCAGCAGCTCCTACGGGAGCGGGGGTTCACCCCTCCACTTT.

With regard to this clonotype: A much larger clone is a single base away; this may be a read error. This chain links TRBV12-3 or TRBV12-4 with TRBJ1-2, with TRBD1 identical over 7 bases. The CDR3 consists of 14 residues. The CDR3 region is CASSGDSKNYDYTF. The CDR3 DNA follows: TGTGCCAGCAGCGGGGACAGCAAAAACTATGACTACACCTTC.

This clonotype turned up a few times. The chain couples TRBV5-6 to TRBJ2-5; no clear D. CDR3 length: 15 amino acids. Germline CDR1 is SGHDT and CDR2 is YYEEEE. V was pared by 3 bases and J by 0 bases, with 12 bases between. The CDR3 nucleotides are TGTGCCAGCAGCTCTCGGGTCAGCAACCAAGAGACCCAGTACTTC. Encoded protein: CASSSRVSNQETQYF. The entire variable domain, with the rest obtained from reference TRBV5-6 and TRBJ2-5, is as follows: DAGVTQSPTHLIKTRGQQVTLRCSPKSGHDTVSWYQQALGQGPQFIFQYYEEEERQRGNFPDRFSGHQFPNYSSELNVNALLLGDSALYLCASSSRVSNQETQYFGPGTRLLVL.

The sample holds a few counts of this clonotype. V gene TRBV5-1 combines with J gene TRBJ1-6, with 9 positions matching TRBD1. Germline CDR1 and CDR2: SGHRS and YFSETQ. The junction had 10 bases not matched to a gene; V was cut back by 7 bases and J by 8 bases. The CDR3 is 15 residues long. This chain's CDR3 is CASGTTQGAYSPLHF. The DNA for the CDR3 is TGCGCCAGCGGAACGACACAGGGGGCGTATTCACCCCTCCACTTT.